This T cell receptor beta chain was recovered during a study of blood T cell repertoires in COVID-19. Study context: T cells, B-cell-depleted T cells, or PBMCs supplied cDNA or gDNA.

As processed by the authors: Amplification from reference gene primers served as the basis for estimated nucleated cell counts. Here immunoSEQ multiplex PCR was the method, and the copy in TCRdb shows in-frame clones only, minus some. V, J and clone size were drawn from that table, and D and trimming were deduced from the DNA. The sample comprises a few hundred thousand clones, 84% of which are singletons, and approximately 5.1% rests with the top ten. V lost 4 bases and J lost 0; bases outside the gene matches: 5. The CDR3 has 16 residues. CDR1 is LNHDA and CDR2 is SQIVND in the germline V gene (reference sequence).

The origin of this receptor is a woman in her sixties who had recovered from COVID-19. The chain is built from TRBV19 and TRBJ1-1; 10 bases are shared with TRBD1. The sample consisted of peripheral blood. The CDR3 sequence is CASSTGQGRLNTEAFF. CDR3 DNA: TGTGCCAGTAGTACGGGACAGGGGAGGTTGAACACTGAAGCTTTCTTT.